Shown below are 32 T cell receptor beta chains from a single sample sequenced in a study of post-analysis software for immune sequencing data. Overall study findings and caveats: With TRBV5-6, TRBV5-1 and TRBV20-1 included, 5 or 6 TRBV segments were more frequent in patients than in controls.

Which antigens these TCRs recognize remains unknown. Unique molecular identifiers tagged the TCR beta cDNA libraries. Using its own MiXCR run on the PCR reads, TCRdb lists one record per CDR3 protein. The table has 750,000 to 950,000 distinct CDR3 sequences, roughly 46% seen once. The sequenced sample was blood. These receptors originate from a girl aged 10 to 17 with multiple sclerosis.

The J gene is TRBJ1-1, the V gene TRBV12-3 or TRBV12-4; TRBD1 agrees at 8 bases. The CDR3 is made up of 14 amino acids. J lost 4 bases, V lost 2 bases, and 3 bases had no gene match. The CDR3 loop is CASSLRQGFTEAFF. DNA of the CDR3: TGTGCCAGCAGTTTAAGACAGGGGTTCACTGAAGCTTTCTTT.

In DNA form, the CDR3 reads TGTGCCAGCGCTCGCAACAGGGGGTCCGTTGAACGCAATCAGCCCCAGCATTTT. It encodes CASARNRGSVERNQPQHF. The chain links TRBV28 to TRBJ1-5, with 8 bases matching TRBD1. The CDR3 spans 18 residues. The germline gives CDR1 MDHEN, CDR2 SYDVKM. The V and J ends lost 8 bases and 2 bases, in that order; junction bases with no gene match: 17.

The chain is built from TRBV12-3 or TRBV12-4 and TRBJ1-1, with TRBD1 identical over 7 bases. V shed 2 bases, J shed 0 bases, and the junction held 6 bases outside the gene matches. The CDR3 has 16 residues. The CDR3 nucleotides are TGTGCCAGCAGTTTACGGGACAGCCCCTTGAACACTGAAGCTTTCTTT. Translation: CASSLRDSPLNTEAFF.

The CDR3 DNA sequence: TGTGCCAGCAGTTATTCCGGGACAGGGGCCGATGGCTACACCTTC. This gives the protein CASSYSGTGADGYTF. The chain recombines TRBV6-5 with TRBJ1-2, with 10 bases that match TRBD1. Germline CDR1 reads MNHEY; CDR2 reads SVGAGI. J lost 6 bases, V lost 3 bases, and 7 bases had no gene match. CDR3 length: 15 residues.

This rearrangement joins TRBV7-9 to TRBJ2-3, with D possibly matching TRBD1 (6 bases). Germline assignment: CDR1 SEHNR and CDR2 FQNEAQ (reference sequence). The CDR3 is made up of 15 amino acids. Trimming left V 5 bases short and J 1 base short, with 13 bases between. The CDR3 protein is CASSPVGGGTDTQYF. The CDR3 DNA reads TGTGCCAGCAGCCCAGTAGGGGGTGGCACAGATACGCAGTATTTT.

This clonotype was seen a few times. The chain recombines TRBV20-1 with TRBJ1-2; D ambiguous. The germline V and J ends were trimmed by 3 bases and 3 bases, with 5 bases remaining between them. Germline V gives CDR1 DFQATT, CDR2 SNEGSKA (reference sequence). This CDR3 contains 11 residues. The CDR3 sequence: CSASLDYGYTF. CDR3 DNA: TGCAGTGCTAGTTTAGACTATGGCTACACCTTC.

The CDR3 coding sequence is TGTGCCATCAGTGAGCGTACTGCGGAGAAAGAGACCCAGTACTTC. Protein product: CAISERTAEKETQYF. The genes are TRBV10-3 and TRBJ2-5; D is uncertain. The CDR3 consists of 15 residues. CDR1 and CDR2 (germline): ENHRY, SYGVKD. The V end was cut by 2 bases, the J end by 3 bases, with 13 bases between.

This clonotype was counted a few times. The chain carries TRBV7-9 and TRBJ2-1, with 8 bases identical to TRBD2. Trimming cost V 0 bases and J 2 bases; bases outside gene matches: 3. Germline V gene sequence: CDR1 SEHNR, CDR2 FQNEAQ (reference sequence). The CDR3 length is 16 residues. CDR3 loop: CASSLAAGGAYNEQFF. In DNA, the CDR3 is TGTGCCAGCAGCTTAGCTGCGGGGGGAGCCTACAATGAGCAGTTCTTC.

CDR3 in DNA: TGCGCCAGCATGCCGCCAGACACAGATACGCAGTATTTT. It translates to CASMPPDTDTQYF. V usage is TRBV5-1 and J usage is TRBJ2-3; no definite D call. The ends were cut back, 6 bases at V and 2 bases at J, with 10 bases in the middle. Per germline, CDR1 SGHRS and CDR2 YFSETQ. The CDR3 spans 13 residues.

The chain joins TRBV20-1 to TRBJ2-2; 7 bases are shared with TRBD2. V dropped 2 bases and J dropped 3; count of bases not matched to a gene: 6. The germline gives CDR1 DFQATT, CDR2 SNEGSKA (reference sequence). The CDR3 consists of 15 residues. CDR3 region: CSARTGTIDTGELFF. The CDR3 bases are TGCAGTGCTAGAACCGGGACTATAGACACCGGGGAGCTGTTTTTT.

As DNA, the CDR3 is TGTGCCAGCAGTTTATTTACCCTCTTTTACGAGCAGTACTTC. This codes for CASSLFTLFYEQYF. The chain is built from TRBV28 and TRBJ2-7; D gene unclear. Germline V gives CDR1 MDHEN, CDR2 SYDVKM. V was trimmed by 1 base and J by 4 bases, leaving 11 bases between them. The CDR3 sequence is 14 residues long.

This clonotype was seen a few times. The chain couples TRBV10-3 to TRBJ2-1, with a tentative D call TRBD2 (6 bases). Trimming took 2 bases from V and 10 from J, leaving 24 bases between them. CDR3 size: 17 residues. Germline V lookup: CDR1 ENHRY, CDR2 SYGVKD. The DNA for the CDR3 is TGTGCCATCAGTGAGCCCTCTATAGCGGATTCCCTAACGGAGCAGTTCTTC. The encoded protein is CAISEPSIADSLTEQFF.

The V call is TRBV5-5, the J call TRBJ2-3; possible D gene TRBD2, 5 bases. The CDR3 runs 14 residues. V was shortened by 0 bases and J by 6 bases, with 11 bases between the two germline ends. Germline V gene lookup returns CDR1 SGHKS and CDR2 YYEKEE (reference sequence). CDR3: CASSLVAGPDTQYF. As DNA, the CDR3 is TGTGCCAGCAGCTTGGTTGCGGGCCCGGATACGCAGTATTTT.

This clonotype has just a few counts. DNA for the CDR3: TGTGCCAGCAGCTTGCCGGGACTAAAGGGCTATGAGCAGTTCTTC. Its protein is CASSLPGLKGYEQFF. The genes are TRBV7-2 and TRBJ2-1, with TRBD2 matching over 7 bases. V dropped 3 bases and J dropped 8; count of bases not matched to a gene: 10. The CDR3 is made up of 15 amino acids. Looked up from germline, CDR1 is SGHTA and CDR2 is FQGNSA.

This clonotype was recorded once. The chain links TRBV6-5 to TRBJ1-2; D unresolved. Germline CDR1 is MNHEY and CDR2 is SVGAGI. CDR3 length: 16 amino acids. Trimming removed 6 bases from V and 9 bases from J, with 26 bases in between. Here the CDR3 DNA reads TGTGCCAGCAGACCCGAGCCGGGGAGCGCCCTATGGCGCTACACCTTC. Its protein product is CASRPEPGSALWRYTF.

CDR3 region: CASSPGDSGETQYF. The CDR3 DNA reads TGTGCCAGCAGCCCCGGGGACTCGGGGGAGACCCAGTACTTC. This chain links TRBV9 with TRBJ2-7; D perhaps matches TRBD2 (6 bases). With the DNA end fitting TRBJ2-5 better, the J assignment may be wrong. The CDR3 length is 14 residues. Germline assignment: CDR1 SGDLS and CDR2 YYNGEE.

The CDR3 DNA follows: TGCAGCGTTGTAGGGGCAGGGGCGTTGGGCTACAATGAGCAGTTCTTC. Translation gives CSVVGAGALGYNEQFF. J is TRBJ2-1 and V is TRBV29-1; D may be TRBD1 (6 bases). The CDR3 is made up of 16 amino acids. Trimming took off 4 bases at V and 3 bases at J, with 19 bases between the two ends. The germline CDR1 and CDR2 sequences are SQVTM and ANQGSEA.

The V call is TRBV6-1, the J call TRBJ1-2, with TRBD1 matching over 7 bases. Germline V gives CDR1 MNHNS, CDR2 SASEGT. V lost 6 bases to trimming and J lost 4 bases; unmatched junction nucleotides: 8. The length of the CDR3 is 14 residues. CDR3 nucleotide sequence: TGTGCCAGCAGCGGCGACAGGGCGGCCTATGGCTACACCTTC. It translates to CASSGDRAAYGYTF.

The CDR3 sequence: CASSLSGGHTEAFF. The CDR3 region has the DNA TGTGCCAGCAGCTTAAGCGGGGGTCACACTGAAGCTTTCTTT. The rearrangement joins TRBV13 to TRBJ1-1; a possible D gene is TRBD1 (5 bases). V lost 2 bases, J lost 3 bases, and 10 bases lay in between. The CDR3 runs to 14 residues. Germline lookup yields CDR1 PRHDT and CDR2 FYEKMQ (reference sequence).

V is TRBV4-2 and J is TRBJ2-5, with a weak D call TRBD2 (6 bases). Germline CDR1 reads LGHNA; CDR2 reads YNFKEQ. The CDR3 covers 15 residues. Deletions cut 4 bases from V and 5 bases from J, with 17 bases between. This CDR3 is CASSRTLREEETQYF. The CDR3 DNA reads TGTGCCAGCAGCCGTACGTTAAGGGAGGAGGAGACCCAGTACTTC.

CDR3 sequence: CASSYLDRLVGSNQPQHF. CDR3 sequence (DNA): TGTGCCAGCAGTTACCTCGACAGGCTAGTAGGTAGCAATCAGCCCCAGCATTTT. V is TRBV6-2 or TRBV6-3 and J is TRBJ1-5, with TRBD1 as a possible D gene (6 bases). The V and J ends lost 2 bases and 0 bases respectively, with 17 bases between them. Germline loops: CDR1 MNHEY, CDR2 SVGEGT. The CDR3 sequence is 18 residues long.

A few counts support this clonotype. The chain recombines TRBV9 with TRBJ1-1, with D hard to call. Germline V gene sequence: CDR1 SGDLS, CDR2 YYNGEE. V gave up 0 bases and J gave up 8 bases, with 14 bases separating them. CDR3 size: 14 residues. Here the CDR3 reads CASSVATSYGEAFF. The CDR3 nucleotides read TGTGCCAGCAGCGTAGCTACGTCGTATGGGGAAGCTTTCTTT.

The CDR3 region has the DNA TGCAGTGCTCTCCCGGGAGGGCCGTACGAGCAGTACTTC. The encoded protein is CSALPGGPYEQYF. The chain is built from TRBV20-1 and TRBJ2-7; 8 nucleotides align to TRBD2. J lost 4 bases, V lost 5 bases, and 7 bases had no gene match. Germline lookup yields CDR1 DFQATT and CDR2 SNEGSKA (reference sequence). This CDR3 is built from 13 residues.

This sequence joins TRBV6-5 and TRBJ1-1; weak D call: TRBD1 (5 bases). Trimming cost V 7 bases and J 4 bases, with 19 bases left between them. CDR1 is MNHEY, CDR2 SVGAGI, per germline. The CDR3 loop spans 15 amino acids. The CDR3 nucleotides read TGTGCCAGCATCCGGACATCTTATTCGGGCACTGAAGCTTTCTTT. This sequence encodes CASIRTSYSGTEAFF.

CDR3 bases: TGTGCCAGCATAAGCGCAGGGTCAGAGACCCAGTACTTC. It yields the protein CASISAGSETQYF. The chain links TRBV12-3 or TRBV12-4 to TRBJ2-5; a weak D match, TRBD1 (5 bases). This CDR3 has 13 amino acids. V gave up 7 bases and J gave up 4 bases, with 13 bases separating them.

This clonotype was detected a few times. V gene TRBV20-1 combines with J gene TRBJ1-2, with TRBD1 as a possible D gene (6 bases). V lost 0 bases and J 1 base, leaving 18 bases between the germline ends. The CDR3 spans 17 residues. Per germline, CDR1 DFQATT and CDR2 SNEGSKA (reference sequence). Here the CDR3 DNA reads TGCAGTGCTAGAGATGAGGGGGGGCGTAGGGTTAACTATGGCTACACCTTC. It translates to CSARDEGGRRVNYGYTF.

The chain links TRBV4-3 to TRBJ2-1; no firm D call. Germline V gene sequence: CDR1 LGHNA, CDR2 YSLEER. The V end was cut by 0 bases, the J end by 9 bases, with 6 bases between. The CDR3 loop spans 12 amino acids. CDR3 bases: TGCGCCAGCAGCCAAGATGACGGTGAGCAGTTCTTC. Its protein is CASSQDDGEQFF.

The chain couples TRBV10-3 to TRBJ1-2; D is ambiguous. Germline V gene lookup returns CDR1 ENHRY and CDR2 SYGVKD. CDR3 length: 13 residues. V lost 3 bases, J lost 4 bases, and 9 bases lay in between. The CDR3 nucleotides read TGTGCCATCAGTGATCCCGGTATCTATGGCTACACCTTC. Its protein product is CAISDPGIYGYTF.

The V gene is TRBV21-1, the J gene TRBJ1-1. TRBV21-1 is classified as a pseudogene. The CDR3 contains 18 residues. The chain's CDR3 is CASSIPRGSTPPSTEAFF. CDR3 sequence (DNA): TGTGCCAGCAGTATTCCGAGGGGATCCACCCCGCCTAGCACTGAAGCTTTCTTT.

This chain connects TRBV12-3 or TRBV12-4 to TRBJ1-4; a weak D match, TRBD1 (6 bases). Trimming removed 3 bases at V and 8 bases at J, with 16 bases between. The CDR3 extends over 15 amino acids. This CDR3 reads CASSLEGHPTEKLFF. CDR3 nucleotide sequence: TGTGCCAGCAGTTTGGAGGGACATCCCACGGAAAAACTGTTTTTT.

The table lists this clonotype with a few counts. The chain has TRBV20-1 and TRBJ2-3; 7 nucleotides line up with TRBD1. Losses at the gene ends were 3 bases for V and 3 bases for J; bases not matched to a gene: 15. Germline values: CDR1 DFQATT, CDR2 SNEGSKA (reference sequence). This CDR3 comprises 17 residues. In DNA, the CDR3 is TGCAGTGCTAGTTTGGGCACTACAGGGGTGGGAACAGATACGCAGTATTTT. It specifies CSASLGTTGVGTDTQYF.

The chain employs TRBV5-1 and TRBJ1-2; 7 bases are a match to TRBD1. J was trimmed by 0 bases and V by 3 bases; bases with no gene match: 5. Germline V gene lookup returns CDR1 SGHRS and CDR2 YFSETQ. The CDR3 runs to 15 residues. The CDR3 nucleotides are TGCGCCAGCAGCTACGAGGACAGGACTAACTATGGCTACACCTTC. This translates into CASSYEDRTNYGYTF. The full variable domain, in which reference TRBV5-1 and TRBJ1-2 provide the parts outside the CDR3, is KAGVTQTPRYLIKTRGQQVTLSCSPISGHRSVSWYQQTPGQGLQFLFEYFSETQRNKGNFPGRFSGRQFSNSRSEMNVSTLELGDSALYLCASSYEDRTNYGYTFGSGTRLTVV.